Listed here are 30 T cell receptor beta chains from one sample, sequenced in a study of blood T cell repertoires in COVID-19. Using immunoSEQ multiplex PCR, the repertoire was profiled, and TCRdb retains in-frame clones only, with some absent. The sample lists 200,000 to 300,000 clones, roughly four fifths seen once, with over 8% in the top ten. Sequencing was performed on peripheral blood. These receptors came from a woman aged 80 or over with acute or convalescent COVID-19.

This clone was seen only once. The chain uses TRBV18 and TRBJ1-1; 8 bases line up with TRBD1. J gave up 3 bases and V 2 bases, and 8 bases lay outside the gene matches. CDR3 length equals 16 residues. The germline V gene encodes CDR1 KGHSH and CDR2 LQKENI. CDR3 coding DNA: TGTGCCAGCTCACCATGGGCAGGGGGCATGGACACTGAAGCTTTCTTT. Translation gives CASSPWAGGMDTEAFF.

The chain uses TRBV15 and TRBJ2-7; 7 bases match TRBD1. Germline CDR1 LNHNV, CDR2 YYDKDF (reference sequence). V gave up 3 bases and J gave up 3 bases; unmatched junction bases: 11. The CDR3 is 16 amino acids. The CDR3 protein is CATSSRPTGVSYEQYF. The DNA of the CDR3 is TGTGCCACCAGCAGTAGACCTACAGGGGTAAGCTACGAGCAGTACTTC. The variable domain in full, with the rest retrieved from reference TRBV15 and TRBJ2-7, is DAMVIQNPRYQVTQFGKPVTLSCSQTLNHNVMYWYQQKSSQAPKLLFHYYDKDFNNEADTPDNFQSRRPNTSFCFLDIRSPGLGDTAMYLCATSSRPTGVSYEQYFGPGTRLTVT.

On this clone: Germline and junction disagree at one end, which may indicate a read error. This chain links TRBV10-3 with TRBJ2-3, with D perhaps TRBD1 (6 bases). The CDR3 is 16 amino acids. CDR1 is ENHRY, CDR2 SYGVKD, per germline. Here the CDR3 DNA reads TGTGCCATCAGTGAGTCGGTTACAGGGAGCATAGATACGCAGTATTTT. Encoded protein: CAISESVTGSIDTQYF.

This chain joins TRBV4-1 and TRBJ1-4; D uncertain. The CDR3 consists of 14 residues. Trimming pared 2 bases from V and 8 bases from J, leaving 12 bases between. The germline V gene has CDR1 MGHRA and CDR2 YSYEKL. In nucleotides, the CDR3 is TGCGCCAGCAGCCAACCCGGGGAACGAGAAAAACTGTTTTTT. Translation: CASSQPGEREKLFF.

This chain links TRBV9 with TRBJ2-1; 11 nucleotides align to TRBD2. The CDR3 has 15 residues. Germline-derived CDR1 and CDR2 are SGDLS and YYNGEE. With V trimmed by 0 bases and J by 6 bases, 2 bases remained unmatched. For the CDR3, the DNA is TGTGCCAGCAGCGTAGGTAGCGGGGGGGCCAATGAGCAGTTCTTC. This translates into CASSVGSGGANEQFF. Supplemented by reference TRBV9 and TRBJ2-1, the full variable domain reads DSGVTQTPKHLITATGQRVTLRCSPRSGDLSVYWYQQSLDQGLQFLIQYYNGEERAKGNILERFSAQQFPDLHSELNLSSLELGDSALYFCASSVGSGGANEQFFGPGTRLTVL.

The chain recombines TRBV9 with TRBJ1-6, with a tentative D call TRBD1 (6 bases). Germline V gives CDR1 SGDLS, CDR2 YYNGEE. Trimming removed 2 bases at V and 6 bases at J, with 12 bases between. The CDR3 has 15 residues. In nucleotides, the CDR3 is TGTGCCAGCAGCGTCAGGGGTTCAGGTAATTCACCCCTCCACTTT. Amino acid sequence: CASSVRGSGNSPLHF.

This sequence joins TRBV28 and TRBJ1-2; 8 bases are shared with TRBD1. The CDR3 is made up of 16 amino acids. Trimming took 5 bases from V and 8 from J; bases not matched to a gene: 16. From germline, CDR1 is MDHEN and CDR2 SYDVKM. The CDR3 DNA follows: TGTGCCAGCAGTCCCTCAGGGACAGGCCTCTTGAGGGGCTACACCTTC. This codes for CASSPSGTGLLRGYTF.

The chain combines TRBV7-9 with TRBJ2-7, with D possibly being TRBD1 (5 bases). Trimming removed 5 bases from V and 9 bases from J, with 17 bases in between. Per the germline V gene, CDR1 is SEHNR and CDR2 is FQNEAQ (reference sequence). The CDR3 has 13 residues. The CDR3 DNA follows: TGTGCCAGCAGCACCTCAGGGATTTATATGCAGTACTTC. This encodes CASSTSGIYMQYF.

This sequence joins TRBV28 and TRBJ2-7, with D unclear. V lost 6 bases and J 2 bases, leaving 8 bases between the germline ends. CDR1 MDHEN and CDR2 SYDVKM come from the germline V gene. CDR3 length: 12 amino acids. Here the CDR3 DNA reads TGTGCCAGCAGCCCTCTACCCTACGAGCAGTACTTC. Its translation: CASSPLPYEQYF.

The chain links TRBV30 to TRBJ2-2; 7 bases map to TRBD1. With V trimmed by 0 bases and J by 5 bases, 9 bases remained unmatched. CDR1 GTSNPN and CDR2 SVGIG come from the germline V gene (reference sequence). This CDR3 has 16 residues. The CDR3 DNA reads TGTGCCTGGAGTGTGTCAAGGGGGCGCGGGACCGGGGAGCTGTTTTTT. It encodes CAWSVSRGRGTGELFF. The full variable domain, rest sourced from reference TRBV30 and TRBJ2-2, is SQTIHQWPATLVQPVGSPLSLECTVEGTSNPNLYWYRQAAGRGLQLLFYSVGIGQISSEVPQNLSASRPQDRQFILSSKKLLLSDSGFYLCAWSVSRGRGTGELFFGEGSRLTVL.

The chain combines TRBV5-1 with TRBJ1-4; a weak D match, TRBD1 (5 bases). Between the trimmed V and J ends, which lost 2 bases and 2 bases, there was a span of 22 bases. This CDR3 has 19 residues. Per germline, CDR1 SGHRS and CDR2 YFSETQ. In nucleotides, the CDR3 is TGCGCCAGCAGCTTTCAACCCTCAGGGTACCAACCTACTAATGAAAAACTGTTTTTT. Amino acids: CASSFQPSGYQPTNEKLFF.

The chain has TRBV7-2 and TRBJ1-2; TRBD1 is a possible D gene (6 bases). CDR1 SGHTA and CDR2 FQGNSA come from the germline V gene. CDR3 size: 13 residues. V was clipped by 5 bases and J by 5 bases, with 12 bases between them. The CDR3 loop reads CASSRGGGYGYTF. In DNA, the CDR3 is TGTGCCAGCAGCCGAGGGGGAGGGTATGGCTACACCTTC.

This clone was seen only a few times. This chain links TRBV10-3 with TRBJ1-6; D remains unclear. The CDR3 extends over 13 amino acids. The V end was cut by 0 bases, the J end by 7 bases, with 4 bases between. The germline CDR1 and CDR2 sequences are ENHRY and SYGVKD. CDR3 bases: TGTGCCATCAGTGAGTCTCGGAATTCACCCCTCCACTTT. Amino acid sequence: CAISESRNSPLHF.

This clone came up once. The chain is built from TRBV19 and TRBJ2-2; 7 bases line up with TRBD2. Germline V lookup: CDR1 LNHDA, CDR2 SQIVND (reference sequence). This CDR3 has 16 amino acids. Unmatched junction bases numbered 12, after V lost 6 bases and J lost 5 bases. CDR3 region: CASRPVAGRGTGELFF. The DNA for the CDR3 is TGTGCCAGTAGACCCGTCGCTGGGCGGGGGACCGGGGAGCTGTTTTTT.

The gene calls are TRBV28 and TRBJ2-2; 8 nucleotides agree with TRBD1. Per germline, CDR1 MDHEN and CDR2 SYDVKM. This CDR3 is 15 amino acids long. After removal of 6 bases from V and 10 bases from J, the junction contained 13 bases not matched to a gene. The CDR3 bases are TGTGCCAGCAGCCCCCAGGACAGGGCGGTTTTGGAGCTGTTTTTT. Amino acids: CASSPQDRAVLELFF.

The genes are TRBV7-9 and TRBJ2-1; 9 nucleotides match TRBD2. Germline CDR1 is SEHNR and CDR2 is FQNEAQ (reference sequence). Germline trimming cut 5 bases from V and 9 bases from J; bases unmatched to any gene: 11. CDR3 length: 15 amino acids. The CDR3 DNA is TGTGCCAGCAGCGCTAGCGGGGAAGGATTGGGTGAGCAGTTCTTC. It is translated as CASSASGEGLGEQFF.

As regards this clone: Other DNA sequences from this sample encode an identical CDR3 as well. V usage is TRBV19 and J usage is TRBJ1-5; 7 bases are shared with TRBD1. Looked up from germline, CDR1 is LNHDA and CDR2 is SQIVND (reference sequence). The CDR3 covers 14 residues. J was trimmed by 7 bases and V by 3 bases; bases with no gene match: 6. This CDR3 is CASSIGQGGQPQHF. DNA for the CDR3: TGTGCCAGTAGTATCGGTCAGGGGGGACAGCCCCAGCATTTT.

A single count supports this clone. The V and J genes are TRBV29-1 and TRBJ1-1; D is ambiguous. Looked up from germline, CDR1 is SQVTM and CDR2 is ANQGSEA. The CDR3 has 13 amino acids. The V end lost 7 bases, the J end lost 2 bases, and 14 bases lay between the germline ends. As DNA, the CDR3 is TGCAGCGCCCGTTCCGGTCACAACACTGAAGCTTTCTTT. It specifies CSARSGHNTEAFF.

The rearrangement links TRBV28 to TRBJ1-2, with D unresolved. The CDR3 is made up of 13 amino acids. V dropped 8 bases and J dropped 1 base, with 11 bases sitting between them. CDR1 is MDHEN and CDR2 is SYDVKM in the germline V gene. The CDR3 region has the DNA TGTGCCAGCGGAGGAGCGGTTAACTATGGCTACACCTTC. This codes for CASGGAVNYGYTF.

The sample holds a few counts of this clone. The V and J genes are TRBV5-1 and TRBJ1-2; D gene ambiguous. This CDR3 has 14 residues. Trimming cost V 1 base and J 7 bases, with 14 bases left between them. CDR1 and CDR2 from the germline V gene are SGHRS and YFSETQ. CDR3 sequence reads: CASSLSREESGYTF. DNA of the CDR3: TGCGCCAGCAGCTTGTCAAGGGAGGAAAGTGGCTACACCTTC.

Here the CDR3 DNA reads TGTGCCAGTAGTATAAAAGCGGCCGGCCACAATGAGCAGTTCTTC. Protein: CASSIKAAGHNEQFF. The chain joins TRBV19 to TRBJ2-1, with D perhaps TRBD2 (5 bases). The V gene lost 2 bases and the J gene lost 5 bases, with 13 bases spanning the gap. The CDR3 sequence is 15 residues long. From germline, CDR1 is LNHDA and CDR2 SQIVND (reference sequence).

The chain is built from TRBV3-1 (or the pseudogene TRBV3-2) and TRBJ1-5, with D tentatively TRBD1 (5 bases). V lost 4 bases to trimming and J lost 3 bases, with 13 bases between them. CDR3 length: 15 residues. CDR1 is LGHDT and CDR2 is YNNKEL in the germline V gene (reference sequence). CDR3 coding DNA: TGTGCCAGCAGCCGGGGATCAGGGCTCAATCAGCCCCAGCATTTT. Translating it yields CASSRGSGLNQPQHF.

Here the CDR3 reads CASSRAGPNEKLFF. The CDR3 coding sequence is TGTGCCAGTAGTAGGGCAGGGCCTAATGAAAAACTGTTTTTT. The rearrangement uses TRBV19 and TRBJ1-4, with TRBD1 as a possible D gene (5 bases). Deletions cut 4 bases from V and 3 bases from J, with 9 bases between. Germline assignment: CDR1 LNHDA and CDR2 SQIVND (reference sequence). The CDR3 consists of 14 residues. The full variable domain, its missing parts supplied by reference TRBV19 and TRBJ1-4, is DGGITQSPKYLFRKEGQNVTLSCEQNLNHDAMYWYRQDPGQGLRLIYYSQIVNDFQKGDIAEGYSVSREKKESFPLTVTSAQKNPTAFYLCASSRAGPNEKLFFGSGTQLSVL.

The chain uses TRBV6-5 and TRBJ2-2, with 11 bases lining up with TRBD1. This CDR3 region has 15 residues. The germline V gene has CDR1 MNHEY and CDR2 SVGAGI. The junction had 4 bases not matched to a gene; V was cut back by 6 bases and J by 4 bases. The CDR3 DNA sequence: TGTGCCAGCAGGGGGGGGACAGGGGGCACCGGGGAGCTGTTTTTT. Protein sequence: CASRGGTGGTGELFF.

J is TRBJ2-2 and V is TRBV6-6, with a weak D call TRBD2 (6 bases). V lost 7 bases to trimming and J lost 2 bases, with 11 bases between them. The CDR3 extends over 14 amino acids. Germline loops: CDR1 MNHNY, CDR2 SVGAGI (reference sequence). The CDR3 DNA reads TGTGCCAGCACGGGGACTCGCAACACCGGGGAGCTGTTTTTT. Translation: CASTGTRNTGELFF.

This chain uses TRBV2 with TRBJ1-2, with TRBD1 matching 8 bases. Germline CDR1 and CDR2: SNHLY and FYNNEI. Trimming at V came to 5 bases and at J to 0 bases, leaving 8 bases not matched to a gene. CDR3 length: 16 residues. The CDR3 sequence: CASSTTGTGANYGYTF. For the CDR3, the DNA is TGTGCCAGCAGTACAACCGGGACAGGCGCTAACTATGGCTACACCTTC.

The genes are TRBV19 and TRBJ2-3; 12 nucleotides agree with TRBD2. With V trimmed by 7 bases and J by 2 bases, 7 bases remained unmatched. This CDR3 has 16 amino acids. CDR1 is LNHDA, CDR2 SQIVND, per germline (reference sequence). CDR3 sequence (DNA): TGTGCCAGTAAACTAGCGGGGGGAGCTCCCACAGATACGCAGTATTTT. This gives the protein CASKLAGGAPTDTQYF.

In DNA form, the CDR3 reads TGTGCCAGCAGTAGACAGGGTATAGCCAAAAACATTCAGTACTTC. Protein sequence: CASSRQGIAKNIQYF. V and J are TRBV6-4 and TRBJ2-4; TRBD1 matches at 7 bases. V gave up 5 bases and J gave up 0 bases; unmatched junction bases: 4. The CDR3 consists of 15 residues. The germline V gene encodes CDR1 MRHNA and CDR2 SNTAGT.

J is TRBJ2-1 and V is TRBV27; TRBD1 is a possible D gene (6 bases). The germline V and J ends were trimmed by 2 bases and 7 bases, with 21 bases remaining between them. Germline V gene lookup returns CDR1 MNHEY and CDR2 SMNVEV (reference sequence). This CDR3 spans 17 amino acids. The CDR3 DNA reads as TGTGCCAGCAGTTTAAGGTGGGGAAACAGGGAAGTGAATGAGCAGTTCTTC. Its translation is CASSLRWGNREVNEQFF.

The rearrangement joins TRBV18 to TRBJ1-1; 12 nucleotides align to TRBD1. J gave up 6 bases and V 5 bases, and 4 bases lay outside the gene matches. The germline V gene has CDR1 KGHSH and CDR2 LQKENI. This CDR3 spans 14 amino acids. In DNA form, the CDR3 reads TGTGCCAGCTCAGGGACAGGGGGCGCGTCTGAAGCTTTCTTT. Translation gives CASSGTGGASEAFF.